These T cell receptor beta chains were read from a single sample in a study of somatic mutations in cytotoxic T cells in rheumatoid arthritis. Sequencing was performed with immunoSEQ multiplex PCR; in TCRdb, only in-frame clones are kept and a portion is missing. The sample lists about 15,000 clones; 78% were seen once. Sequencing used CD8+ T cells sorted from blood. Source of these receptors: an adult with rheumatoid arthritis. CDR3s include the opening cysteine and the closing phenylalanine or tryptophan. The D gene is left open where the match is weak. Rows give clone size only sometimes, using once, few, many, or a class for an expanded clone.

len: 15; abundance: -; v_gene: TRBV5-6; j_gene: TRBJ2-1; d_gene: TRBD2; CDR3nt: TGTGCCAGCAGCTTGCCTAGCGGGAGTTACAATGAGCAGTTCTTC; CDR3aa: CASSLPSGSYNEQFF
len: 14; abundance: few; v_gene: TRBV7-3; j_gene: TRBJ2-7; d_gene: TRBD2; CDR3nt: TGTGCCAGCAGCTTTTCTGCGGGGGCCTACGAGCAGTACTTC; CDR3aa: CASSFSAGAYEQYF
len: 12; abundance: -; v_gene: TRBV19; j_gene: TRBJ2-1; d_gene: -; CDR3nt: TGTGCCAGTAGTGAGGGGTTTGGTGAGCAGTTCTTC; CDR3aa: CASSEGFGEQFF
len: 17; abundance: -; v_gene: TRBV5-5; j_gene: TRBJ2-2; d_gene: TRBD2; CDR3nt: TGTGCCAGCAGCTTCCCTAGCGGGAGTAGAGGCACCGGGGAGCTGTTTTTT; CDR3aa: CASSFPSGSRGTGELFF
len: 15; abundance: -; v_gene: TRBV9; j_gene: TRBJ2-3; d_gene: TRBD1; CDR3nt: TGTGCCAGCAGCCCCCGGGACAGGGTGATAGATACGCAGTATTTT; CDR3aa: CASSPRDRVIDTQYF
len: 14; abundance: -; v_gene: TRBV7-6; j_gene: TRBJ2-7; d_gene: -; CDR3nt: TGTGCCAGCAGCGGAGGGACGGACACCTACGAGCAGTACTTC; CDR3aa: CASSGGTDTYEQYF
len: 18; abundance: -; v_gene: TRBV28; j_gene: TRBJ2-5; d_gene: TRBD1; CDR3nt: TGTGCCAGCAGTTCTGCCCCCAAAACAGGGGCAGGACAAGAGACCCAGTACTTC; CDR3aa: CASSSAPKTGAGQETQYF
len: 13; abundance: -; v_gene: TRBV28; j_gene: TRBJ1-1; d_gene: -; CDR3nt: TGTGCCAGCAGTTTCTACGGGGACACTGAAGCTTTCTTT; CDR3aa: CASSFYGDTEAFF
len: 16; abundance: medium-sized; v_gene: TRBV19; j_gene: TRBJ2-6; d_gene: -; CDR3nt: TGTGCCAGTACCACCGACGGGACCTCTGGGGCCAACGTCCTGACTTTC; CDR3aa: CASTTDGTSGANVLTF
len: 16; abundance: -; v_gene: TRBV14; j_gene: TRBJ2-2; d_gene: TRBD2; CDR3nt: TGTGCCAGCAGCCACGTAGCGGGATCCCCCACCGGGGAGCTGTTTTTT; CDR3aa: CASSHVAGSPTGELFF
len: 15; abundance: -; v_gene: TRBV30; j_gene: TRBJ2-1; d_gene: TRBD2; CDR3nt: TGTGCCTGGGGGAGCGGGAGAAATACCTACAATGAGCAGTTCTTC; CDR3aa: CAWGSGRNTYNEQFF
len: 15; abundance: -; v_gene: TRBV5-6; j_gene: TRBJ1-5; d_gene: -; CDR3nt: TGTGCCAGCAGCTTATGGGGAGTGGGCAATCAGCCCCAGCATTTT; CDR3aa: CASSLWGVGNQPQHF
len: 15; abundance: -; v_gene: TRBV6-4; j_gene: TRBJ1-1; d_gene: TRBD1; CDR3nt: TGTGCCAGCGAGTACAGGGGGCGAGCGAACACTGAAGCTTTCTTT; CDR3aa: CASEYRGRANTEAFF
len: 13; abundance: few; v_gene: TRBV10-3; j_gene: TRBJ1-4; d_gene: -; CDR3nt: TGTGCCATCAAGGAGTCCACTAATGAAAAACTGTTTTTT; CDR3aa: CAIKESTNEKLFF
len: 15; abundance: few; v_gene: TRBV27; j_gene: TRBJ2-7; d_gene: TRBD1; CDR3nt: TGTGCCAGCAGTCTGACAGGGGGAAGGACCTACGAGCAGTACTTC; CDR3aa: CASSLTGGRTYEQYF
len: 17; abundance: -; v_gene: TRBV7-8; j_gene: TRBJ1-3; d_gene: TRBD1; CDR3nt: TGTGCCAGCAGTCTAGCTTCCGGGACAGGGGTGCGAAACACCATATATTTT; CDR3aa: CASSLASGTGVRNTIYF
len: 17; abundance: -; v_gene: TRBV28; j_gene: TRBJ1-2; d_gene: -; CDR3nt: TGTGCCAGCAGTTCGTCTTACCCAGTGGGGGGGGGCTATGGCTACACCTTC; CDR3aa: CASSSSYPVGGGYGYTF
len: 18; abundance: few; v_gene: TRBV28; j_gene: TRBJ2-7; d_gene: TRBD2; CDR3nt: TGTGCCAGCAGTCCCTCGGGGGCGGGAGGGCCCCCCACCTACGAGCAGTACTTC; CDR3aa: CASSPSGAGGPPTYEQYF
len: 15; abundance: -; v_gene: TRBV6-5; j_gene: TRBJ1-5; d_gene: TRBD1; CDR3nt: TGTGCCAGCAGCCCCGGACAGGCTAGCAATCAGCCCCAGCATTTT; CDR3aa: CASSPGQASNQPQHF
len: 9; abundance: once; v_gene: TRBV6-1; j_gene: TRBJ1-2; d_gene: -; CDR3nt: TGTGCCAGCAACTATGGCTACACCTTC; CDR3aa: CASNYGYTF
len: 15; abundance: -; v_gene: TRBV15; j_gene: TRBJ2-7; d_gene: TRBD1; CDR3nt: TGTGCCACCAGCAGAGATTTGGCAGGGGGCTACGAGCAGTACTTC; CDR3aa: CATSRDLAGGYEQYF
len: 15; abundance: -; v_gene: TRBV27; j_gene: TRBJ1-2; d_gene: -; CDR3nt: TGTGCCAGCAGTTTACTGGCGGGGCGAGACGGAGGCTACACCTTC; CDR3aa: CASSLLAGRDGGYTF
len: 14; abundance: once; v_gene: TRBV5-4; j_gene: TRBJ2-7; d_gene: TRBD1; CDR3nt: TGTGCCTTCGTCGGGGACAGGATCTCCTACGAGCAGTACTTC; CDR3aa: CAFVGDRISYEQYF
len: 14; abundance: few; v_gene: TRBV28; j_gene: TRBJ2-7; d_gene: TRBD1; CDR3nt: TGTGCCAGCAGCCCGGGACAGGGGGCCTACGAGCAGTACTTC; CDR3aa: CASSPGQGAYEQYF
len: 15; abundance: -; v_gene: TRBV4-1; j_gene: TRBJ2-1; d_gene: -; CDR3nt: TGCGCCAGCAGCCCTCCGGCATTGGTATACAATGAGCAGTTCTTC; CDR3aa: CASSPPALVYNEQFF
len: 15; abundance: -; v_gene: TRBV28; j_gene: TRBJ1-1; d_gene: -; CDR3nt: TGTGCCAGCAGTCCGAATCAGGTTTTAGGGGCTGAAGCTTTCTTT; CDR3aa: CASSPNQVLGAEAFF
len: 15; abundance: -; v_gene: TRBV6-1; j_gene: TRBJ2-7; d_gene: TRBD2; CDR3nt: TGTGCCAGCAGTGAACTAGCGGGAGAAGGTTACGAGCAGTACTTC; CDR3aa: CASSELAGEGYEQYF
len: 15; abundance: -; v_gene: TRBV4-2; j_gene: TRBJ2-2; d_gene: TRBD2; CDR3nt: TGTGCCAGCAGCCAACTAGCGGGAGACACCGGGGAGCTGTTTTTT; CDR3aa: CASSQLAGDTGELFF
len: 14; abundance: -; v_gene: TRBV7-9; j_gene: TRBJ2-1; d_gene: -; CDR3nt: TGTGCCAGCAGCTTCAATTGGCCGGGCCATGAGCAGTTCTTC; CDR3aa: CASSFNWPGHEQFF
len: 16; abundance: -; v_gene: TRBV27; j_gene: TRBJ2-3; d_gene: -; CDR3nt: TGTGCCAGCAGTTTAAGAAAAGCCCTGGGAGCAGATACGCAGTATTTT; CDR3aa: CASSLRKALGADTQYF
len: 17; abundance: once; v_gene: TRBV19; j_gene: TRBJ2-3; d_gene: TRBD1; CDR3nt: TGTGCCAGTAGTATGGATGCGCAGGGGGCCGGCACAGATACGCAGTATTTT; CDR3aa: CASSMDAQGAGTDTQYF
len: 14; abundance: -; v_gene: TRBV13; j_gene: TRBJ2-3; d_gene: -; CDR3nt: TGTGCCAGCAGCGCCGGACAGAGCACAGATACGCAGTATTTT; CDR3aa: CASSAGQSTDTQYF
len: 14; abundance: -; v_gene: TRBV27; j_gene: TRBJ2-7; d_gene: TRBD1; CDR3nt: TGTGCCAGCAGTCCCGGGACAGGGAACTACGAGCAGTACTTC; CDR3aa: CASSPGTGNYEQYF
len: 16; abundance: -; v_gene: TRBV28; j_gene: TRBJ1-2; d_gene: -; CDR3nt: TGTGCCAGCAGTTTAATCATGGGAGAAGCTAACTATGGCTACACCTTC; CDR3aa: CASSLIMGEANYGYTF
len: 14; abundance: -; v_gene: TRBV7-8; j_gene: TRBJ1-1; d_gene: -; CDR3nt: TGTGCCAGCAGCTTAGTTGGGGGCGACACTGAAGCTTTCTTT; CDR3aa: CASSLVGGDTEAFF
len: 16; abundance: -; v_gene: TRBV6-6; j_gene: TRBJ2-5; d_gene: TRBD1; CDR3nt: TGTGCCAGCAGAGAGGGGACAGGGGCCCTGCGGGAGACCCAGTACTTC; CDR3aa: CASREGTGALRETQYF
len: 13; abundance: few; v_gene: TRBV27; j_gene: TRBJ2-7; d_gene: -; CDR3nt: TGTGCCAGCAGTTTTAACAGATACTACGAGCAGTACTTC; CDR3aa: CASSFNRYYEQYF
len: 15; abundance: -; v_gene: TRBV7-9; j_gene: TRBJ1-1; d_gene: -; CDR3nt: TGTGCCAGCAGCTTAGCAGCAGGACTGAACACTGAAGCTTTCTTT; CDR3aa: CASSLAAGLNTEAFF
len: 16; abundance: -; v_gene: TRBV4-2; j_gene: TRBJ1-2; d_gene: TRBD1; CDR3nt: TGTGCCAGCAGCCCCGGACAGGGAGGAGCGGCGTTCGGCTACACCTTC; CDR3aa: CASSPGQGGAAFGYTF
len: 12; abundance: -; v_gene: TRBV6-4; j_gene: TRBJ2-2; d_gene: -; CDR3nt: TGTGCCAGCGGAGCTTCCACCGGGGAGCTGTTTTTT; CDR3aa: CASGASTGELFF
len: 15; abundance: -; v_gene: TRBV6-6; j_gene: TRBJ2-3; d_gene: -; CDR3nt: TGTGCCAGCAGTTACTCCGGTGAATTGACAGATACGCAGTATTTT; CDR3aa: CASSYSGELTDTQYF
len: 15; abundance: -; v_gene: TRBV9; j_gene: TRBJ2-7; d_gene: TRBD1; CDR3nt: TGTGCCAGCAGCGTAGGCGGACAGGGCACCTACGAGCAGTACTTC; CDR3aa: CASSVGGQGTYEQYF
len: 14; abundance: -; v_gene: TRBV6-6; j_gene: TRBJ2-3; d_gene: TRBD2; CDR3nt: TGTGCCAGCAGCCTAGCGGGGTACACAGATACGCAGTATTTT; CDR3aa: CASSLAGYTDTQYF
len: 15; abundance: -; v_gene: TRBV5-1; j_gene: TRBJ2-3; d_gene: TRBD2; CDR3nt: TGCGCCAGCAGCCGAGGGACTAGCAGTGCGGATACGCAGTATTTT; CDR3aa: CASSRGTSSADTQYF
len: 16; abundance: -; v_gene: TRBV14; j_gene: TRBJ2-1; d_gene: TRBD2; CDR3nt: TGTGCCAGCAGCCAAGAGGGACTAGGCTTCTACAATGAGCAGTTCTTC; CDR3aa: CASSQEGLGFYNEQFF
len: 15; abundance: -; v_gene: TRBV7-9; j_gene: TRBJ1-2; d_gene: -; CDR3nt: TGTGCCAGCAGCTTAGGGAGTGTAGGCCTCAATGGCTACACCTTC; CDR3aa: CASSLGSVGLNGYTF
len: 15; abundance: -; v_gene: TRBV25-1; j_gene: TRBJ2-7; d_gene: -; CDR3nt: TGTGCCAGCAGTGAGGGACTCCAAAGCTCCTACGAGCAGTACTTC; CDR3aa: CASSEGLQSSYEQYF
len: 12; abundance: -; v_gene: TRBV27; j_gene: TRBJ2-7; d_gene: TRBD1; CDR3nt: TGTGCCAGCAGCCGGGACAGCTACGAGCAGTACTTC; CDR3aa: CASSRDSYEQYF
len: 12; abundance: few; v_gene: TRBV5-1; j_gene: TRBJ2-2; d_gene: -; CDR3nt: TGCGCCAGCAGCCAACCTACCGGGGAGCTGTTTTTT; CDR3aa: CASSQPTGELFF